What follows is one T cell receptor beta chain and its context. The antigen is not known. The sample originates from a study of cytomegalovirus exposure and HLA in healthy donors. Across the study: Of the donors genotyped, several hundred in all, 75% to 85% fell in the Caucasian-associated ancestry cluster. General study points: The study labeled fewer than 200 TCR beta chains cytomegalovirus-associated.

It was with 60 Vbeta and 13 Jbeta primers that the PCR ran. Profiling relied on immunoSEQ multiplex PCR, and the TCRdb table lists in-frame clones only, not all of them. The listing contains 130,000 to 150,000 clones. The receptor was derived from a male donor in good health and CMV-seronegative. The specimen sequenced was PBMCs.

CDR3 protein: CASSQDTRLWGDGGYTF. The CDR3 nucleotides are TGCGCCAGCAGCCAAGATACCAGGCTCTGGGGAGATGGTGGCTACACCTTC. The chain employs TRBV4-3 and TRBJ1-2; D ambiguous. The CDR3 is made up of 17 amino acids. Trimming stripped 0 bases from V and 7 bases from J, with 21 bases between. Germline loops: CDR1 LGHNA, CDR2 YSLEER.